Shown below are 9 T cell receptor beta chains from a single sample sequenced in a study of cytomegalovirus exposure and HLA in healthy donors. Both 60 Vbeta primers and 13 Jbeta primers went into the PCR. Assay: immunoSEQ multiplex PCR; the TCRdb copy retains only in-frame clones and omits some. Among 97,000 or so clones listed, around 63% were seen once. The material sequenced was PBMCs. The receptors shown here come from a human donor in good health.

This clone was seen only a few times. V is TRBV5-1 and J is TRBJ2-3; 12 nucleotides line up with TRBD2. Germline values: CDR1 SGHRS, CDR2 YFSETQ. The J segment lost 11 bases and the V segment lost 0 bases, leaving 4 bases of the junction unmatched. The CDR3 runs 14 residues. The CDR3 DNA follows: TGCGCCAGCAGCTTGGAAACTAGCGGGAGGATGCAGTATTTT. Translation gives CASSLETSGRMQYF.

The DNA of the CDR3 is TGTGCCAGTAGCTCTCTCGGGACAGGGTTTTATAGCAATCAGCCCCAGCATTTT. The encoded protein is CASSSLGTGFYSNQPQHF. This rearrangement joins TRBV19 to TRBJ1-5, with 9 bases identical to TRBD1. This CDR3 spans 18 amino acids. V lost 6 bases, J lost 0 bases, and 12 bases stayed unmatched. The germline CDR1 and CDR2 sequences are LNHDA and SQIVND (reference sequence).

The chain joins TRBV4-1 to TRBJ2-7, with D tentatively TRBD2 (6 bases). The germline V and J ends were trimmed by 0 bases and 0 bases, with 21 bases remaining between them. The CDR3 has 19 amino acids. Germline values: CDR1 MGHRA, CDR2 YSYEKL. CDR3 nucleotides: TGCGCCAGCAGCCAAGATTTGTTTCTTCGCGGGACCCTCTCCTACGAGCAGTACTTC. Its translation: CASSQDLFLRGTLSYEQYF.

In its sample, this clone was seen once. The V gene is TRBV2, the J gene TRBJ2-1; 13 bases match TRBD2. The V gene's germline CDR1 is SNHLY and CDR2 FYNNEI. The junction had 8 bases not matched to a gene; V was cut back by 2 bases and J by 4 bases. The CDR3 is made up of 18 amino acids. The CDR3 bases are TGTGCCAGCAGTGAACCGGGGACTAGCGGGGATCCTTACAATGAGCAGTTCTTC. As protein: CASSEPGTSGDPYNEQFF.

In its sample, this clone was seen a few times. The CDR3 loop is CASSGPGQSGNTIYF. Here the CDR3 DNA reads TGTGCCAGCAGTGGGCCGGGACAGTCTGGAAACACCATATATTTT. This chain uses TRBV6-6 with TRBJ1-3, with 7 bases matching TRBD1. The V segment lost 5 bases and the J segment 1 base; nucleotides outside the gene matches: 5. The germline gives CDR1 MNHNY, CDR2 SVGAGI (reference sequence). This CDR3 is 15 amino acids long.

CDR3 residues: CASSSSGGGFF. The CDR3 coding sequence is TGTGCCAGCAGCTCTAGCGGAGGGGGGTTCTTC. The chain is built from TRBV11-2 and TRBJ2-1, with D possibly TRBD2 on 7 matching bases. The ends were cut back, 4 bases at V and 15 bases at J, with 13 bases in the middle. The CDR3 sequence is 11 residues long. The germline CDR1 and CDR2 sequences are SGHAT and FQNNGV.

The chain employs TRBV28 and TRBJ1-5; the D gene is possibly TRBD1 (6 bases). Trimming took off 8 bases at V and 5 bases at J, with 16 bases between the two ends. This CDR3 comprises 14 residues. CDR1 MDHEN and CDR2 SYDVKM come from the germline V gene. CDR3 DNA: TGTGCCAGCGCCGCCGGGACAAGTTATCAGCCCCAGCATTTT. Its protein is CASAAGTSYQPQHF.

On this clone: This specimen includes other DNA sequences encoding the same CDR3. The chain is built from TRBV10-1 and TRBJ1-1, with a weak D call TRBD1 (6 bases). The V gene's germline CDR1 is WNHNN and CDR2 SYGVQD (reference sequence). V lost 4 bases, J lost 1 base, and 16 bases lay in between. This CDR3 region has 16 residues. CDR3 in DNA: TGCGCCAGCAGTGCCGCACCAGCGGGGGCGAACACTGAAGCTTTCTTT. Its translation: CASSAAPAGANTEAFF.

This rearrangement joins TRBV11-2 to TRBJ2-7; D might be TRBD1 (8 bases). Germline assignment: CDR1 SGHAT and CDR2 FQNNGV. This CDR3 spans 14 amino acids. Trimming stripped 8 bases from V and 6 bases from J, with 20 bases between. As DNA, the CDR3 is TGTGCCAGCGGGGGACCCACAGGGGGGGGCGAGCAGTACTTC. The encoded protein is CASGGPTGGGEQYF. The full variable domain, with the rest looked up from reference TRBV11-2 and TRBJ2-7, is EAGVAQSPRYKIIEKRQSVAFWCNPISGHATLYWYQQILGQGPKLLIQFQNNGVVDDSQLPKDRFSAERLKGVDSTLKIQPAKLEDSAVYLCASGGPTGGGEQYFGPGTRLTVT.